The table lists the clone carrying this TCR beta chain with a count of one. Its target is unknown. This specimen comes from a study of graft-versus-host responses after intestinal transplantation. Across the whole study: Each patient got anti-thymocyte globulin induction, then tacrolimus and steroids for about 3 years. Whole-study results and caveats: The highest levels of circulating GvH clones went along with early declines in HvG clones after transplant. Those patients showing graft-donor T cell macrochimerism displayed high graft-versus-host to host-versus-graft clonal ratios in allografts. Recipient marrow held GvH clones, some first seen in ileum or blood.

Trimming cost V 4 bases and J 0 bases, with 9 bases left between them. Per the germline V gene, CDR1 is MDHEN and CDR2 is SYDVKM. This CDR3 is built from 15 residues. Data came from immunoSEQ multiplex PCR; TCRdb stores just in-frame clones and leaves some out. The sample yields approximately 40,000 clones, 91% seen once. The receptor's source is a human patient who received an intestinal transplant, so some T cells may come from the graft donor. Source: PBMCs, taken about 310 days after intestinal transplant. The chain recombines TRBV28 with TRBJ2-2; D gene ambiguous. For the CDR3, the DNA is TGTGCCAGCAGTTCTCTTGACTCGAACACCGGGGAGCTGTTTTTT. It is translated as CASSSLDSNTGELFF. The full variable domain, completed using reference TRBV28 and TRBJ2-2, is DVKVTQSSRYLVKRTGEKVFLECVQDMDHENMFWYRQDPGLGLRLIYFSYDVKMKEKGDIPEGYSVSREKKERFSLILESASTNQTSMYLCASSSLDSNTGELFFGEGSRLTVL.